The clone carrying this T cell receptor (beta chain) has only one observation. The DNA is omitted, as the CDR3 cannot be located on it reliably, and the CDR3 follows TCRdb's listing. This sample was included in a study of shared clonotypes between healthy human individuals. At the deep level, the assay was run. TCRdb keeps only in-frame clones here, not all; method: immunoSEQ multiplex PCR. This sample has some 92,000 clones, with roughly 45% found just once. The CDR3 extends over 15 residues, inclusive of both ends. CDR1 LNHDA and CDR2 SQIVND come from the germline V gene (reference sequence). The receptor's source is a woman aged 40 to 50 in good health. Some clones in this sample may be carry-over from other donors' samples. The chain uses TRBV19 and TRBJ2-3. The sequenced sample consisted of PBMCs. CDR3: CASSMFSGPGDTQYF.